This T cell receptor (beta chain) is drawn from a study of read filtering for tumor transcriptome and immune sequencing. The overall study: The cohort had roughly 17 men and 14 to 15 women aged about 45 to 80, mean about 70 years.

The CDR3 covers 14 residues. V was pared by 5 bases and J by 10 bases, with 11 bases of the junction left unmatched. The germline gives CDR1 SEHNR, CDR2 FQNEAQ (reference sequence). This clonotype has at least ten counts. Molecular barcoded adaptors covering alpha/delta and beta/gamma chains were used on 400 ng RNA. TCRdb passed the reads through MiXCR, listing each CDR3 protein once. The sample lists 43,000 or so distinct CDR3 sequences; 15% to 20% were seen once. This sequence joins TRBV7-9 and TRBJ2-1; 7 bases fit TRBD1. The sequenced material came from a population of CD138-negative cells sorted from bone marrow. The TCR sequence derives from a donor at least 40 years old with multiple myeloma. Here the CDR3 DNA reads TGTGCCAGCAGCCCCGCTACCCACAGGGGAGAGCAGTTCTTC. Translated, it gives CASSPATHRGEQFF.